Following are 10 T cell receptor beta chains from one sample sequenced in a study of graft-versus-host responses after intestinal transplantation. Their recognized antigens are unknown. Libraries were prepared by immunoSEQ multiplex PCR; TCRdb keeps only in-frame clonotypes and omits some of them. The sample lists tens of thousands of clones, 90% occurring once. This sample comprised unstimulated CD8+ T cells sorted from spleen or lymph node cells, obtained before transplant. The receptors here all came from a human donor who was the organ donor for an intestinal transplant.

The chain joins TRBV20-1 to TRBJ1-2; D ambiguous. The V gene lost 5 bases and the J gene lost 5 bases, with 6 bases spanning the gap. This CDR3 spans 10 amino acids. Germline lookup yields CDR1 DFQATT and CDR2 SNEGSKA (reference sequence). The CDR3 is CSAPSYGYTF. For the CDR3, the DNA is TGCAGTGCTCCTTCGTATGGCTACACCTTC.

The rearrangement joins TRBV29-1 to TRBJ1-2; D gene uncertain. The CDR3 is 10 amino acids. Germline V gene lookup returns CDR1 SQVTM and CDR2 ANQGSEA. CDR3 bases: TGCAAGGCAGGAGACTATGTGTACACCTTC. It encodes CKAGDYVYTF.

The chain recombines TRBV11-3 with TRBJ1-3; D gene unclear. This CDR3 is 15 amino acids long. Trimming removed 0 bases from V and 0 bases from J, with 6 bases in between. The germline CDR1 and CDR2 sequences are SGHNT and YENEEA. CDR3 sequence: CASSLDTSSGNTIYF. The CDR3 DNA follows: TGTGCCAGCAGCTTAGATACGAGCTCTGGAAACACCATATATTTT.

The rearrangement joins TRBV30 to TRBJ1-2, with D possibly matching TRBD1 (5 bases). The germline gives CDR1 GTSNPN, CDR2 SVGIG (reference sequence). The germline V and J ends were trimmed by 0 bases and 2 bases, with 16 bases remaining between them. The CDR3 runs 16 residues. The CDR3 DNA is TGTGCCTGGAGTGTACTTGGGGCAGGTGCCAACTATGGCTACACCTTC. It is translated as CAWSVLGAGANYGYTF.

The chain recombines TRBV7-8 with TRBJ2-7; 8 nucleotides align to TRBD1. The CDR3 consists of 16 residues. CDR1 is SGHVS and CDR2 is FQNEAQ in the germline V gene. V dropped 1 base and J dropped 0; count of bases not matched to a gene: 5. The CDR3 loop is CASSLEGQDDSYEQYV. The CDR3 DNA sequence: TGTGCCAGCAGCTTAGAGGGACAGGACGACTCCTACGAGCAGTACGTC.

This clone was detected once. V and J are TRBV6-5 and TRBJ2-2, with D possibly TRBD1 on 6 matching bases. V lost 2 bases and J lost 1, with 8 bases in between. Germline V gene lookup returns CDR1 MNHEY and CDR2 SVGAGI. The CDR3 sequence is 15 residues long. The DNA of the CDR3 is TGTGCCAGCAGTTACGCGACAGGGAACACCGGGGAGCTGTTTTTT. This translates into CASSYATGNTGELFF.

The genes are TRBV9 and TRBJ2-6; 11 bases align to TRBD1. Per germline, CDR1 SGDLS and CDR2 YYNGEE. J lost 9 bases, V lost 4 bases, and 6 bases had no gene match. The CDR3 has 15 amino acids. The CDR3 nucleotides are TGTGCCAGCAGCCCGCGGACAGGGGGCGTCAACGTCCTGACTTTC. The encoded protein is CASSPRTGGVNVLTF.

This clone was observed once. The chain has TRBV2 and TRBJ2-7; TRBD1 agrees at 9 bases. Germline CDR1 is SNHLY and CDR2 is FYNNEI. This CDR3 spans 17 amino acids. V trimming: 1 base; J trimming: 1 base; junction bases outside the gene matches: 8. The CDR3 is CASSEDHLGQGSYEQYV. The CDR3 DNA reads TGTGCCAGCAGTGAAGACCACTTAGGACAGGGGTCCTACGAGCAGTACGTC.

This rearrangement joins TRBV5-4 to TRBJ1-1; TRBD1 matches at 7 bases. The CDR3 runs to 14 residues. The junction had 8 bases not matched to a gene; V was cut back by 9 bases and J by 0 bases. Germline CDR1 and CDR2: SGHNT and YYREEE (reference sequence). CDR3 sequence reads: CATLNTGVNTEAFF. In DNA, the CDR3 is TGTGCCACACTAAACACAGGGGTGAACACTGAAGCTTTCTTT.

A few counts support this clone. The CDR3 DNA reads as TGCGCCAGCAGCGGGACAGGGTATGAAAAACTGTTTTTT. As protein: CASSGTGYEKLFF. V is TRBV10-2 and J is TRBJ1-4; 9 bases agree with TRBD1. CDR1 is WSHSY and CDR2 is SAAADI in the germline V gene. This CDR3 region has 13 residues. J gave up 6 bases and V 6 bases, and 2 bases lay outside the gene matches.